What follows describes a single T cell receptor beta chain. Germline lookup yields CDR1 MNHEY and CDR2 SMNVEV (reference sequence). There are 15 residues in the CDR3. This entry belongs to a study of T cells expressing NK-cell markers. TCRdb reprocessed the 5' RACE reads and reports one entry per CDR3 protein, with no DNA. The listing contains 150,000 to 180,000 distinct CDR3 sequences. The chain recombines TRBV27 with TRBJ2-1; TCRdb's D call, TRBD1, is unchecked because there is no DNA. The sample was blood T cells: a sorted CD56 or NKG2C T cell subset, CD4+ or CD8+ T cells, or bulk PBMC T cells (not recorded which). The receptor's source is a woman between 45 and 60 years old in good health. CDR3 in amino acids: CASSRGQGTWNEQFF.